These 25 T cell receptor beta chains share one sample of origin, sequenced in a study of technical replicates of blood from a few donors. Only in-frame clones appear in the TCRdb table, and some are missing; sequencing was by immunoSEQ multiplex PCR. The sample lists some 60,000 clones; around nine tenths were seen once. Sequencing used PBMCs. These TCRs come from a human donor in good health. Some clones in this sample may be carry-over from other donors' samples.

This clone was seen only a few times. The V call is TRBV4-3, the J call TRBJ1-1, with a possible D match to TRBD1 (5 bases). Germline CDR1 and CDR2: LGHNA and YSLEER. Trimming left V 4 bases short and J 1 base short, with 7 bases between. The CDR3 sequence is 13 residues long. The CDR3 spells CASSLQGNTEAFF. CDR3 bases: TGCGCCAGCAGCCTCCAGGGGAACACTGAAGCTTTCTTT.

This chain's CDR3 is CASSYLLSGDSYEQYF. The DNA of the CDR3 is TGTGCCAGCAGTTACCTCCTGAGCGGGGACTCCTACGAGCAGTACTTC. V and J are TRBV11-2 and TRBJ2-7; 7 bases align to TRBD2. The junction had 11 bases not matched to a gene; V was cut back by 6 bases and J by 0 bases. Germline V lookup: CDR1 SGHAT, CDR2 FQNNGV. This CDR3 spans 16 amino acids.

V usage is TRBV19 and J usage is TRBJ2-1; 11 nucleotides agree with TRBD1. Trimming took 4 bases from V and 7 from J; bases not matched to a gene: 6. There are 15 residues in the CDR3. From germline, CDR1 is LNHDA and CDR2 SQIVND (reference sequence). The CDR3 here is CASSTRTGGTNEQFF. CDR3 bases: TGTGCCAGTAGTACCCGGACAGGGGGCACGAATGAGCAGTTCTTC.

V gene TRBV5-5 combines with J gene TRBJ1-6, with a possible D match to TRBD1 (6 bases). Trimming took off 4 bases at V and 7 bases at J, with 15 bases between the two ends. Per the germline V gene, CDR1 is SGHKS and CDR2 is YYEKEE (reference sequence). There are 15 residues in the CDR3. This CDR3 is CASSTNREGNSPLHF. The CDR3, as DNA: TGTGCCAGCAGCACTAACAGGGAGGGCAATTCACCCCTCCACTTT. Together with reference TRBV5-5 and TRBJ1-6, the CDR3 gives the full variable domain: DAGVTQSPTHLIKTRGQQVTLRCSPISGHKSVSWYQQVLGQGPQFIFQYYEKEERGRGNFPDRFSARQFPNYSSELNVNALLLGDSALYLCASSTNREGNSPLHFGNGTRLTVT.

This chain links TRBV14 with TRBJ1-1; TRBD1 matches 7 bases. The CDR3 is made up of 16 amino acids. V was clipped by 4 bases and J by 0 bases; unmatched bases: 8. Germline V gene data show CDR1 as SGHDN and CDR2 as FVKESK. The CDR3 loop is CASSRRTGAMNTEAFF. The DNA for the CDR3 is TGTGCCAGCAGCCGGCGCACAGGGGCCATGAACACTGAAGCTTTCTTT.

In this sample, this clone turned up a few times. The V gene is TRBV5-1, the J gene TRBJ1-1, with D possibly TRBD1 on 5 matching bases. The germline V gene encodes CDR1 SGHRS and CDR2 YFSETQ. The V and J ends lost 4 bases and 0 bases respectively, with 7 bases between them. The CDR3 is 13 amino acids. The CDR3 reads CASSQGLNTEAFF. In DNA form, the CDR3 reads TGCGCCAGCAGCCAGGGATTGAACACTGAAGCTTTCTTT.

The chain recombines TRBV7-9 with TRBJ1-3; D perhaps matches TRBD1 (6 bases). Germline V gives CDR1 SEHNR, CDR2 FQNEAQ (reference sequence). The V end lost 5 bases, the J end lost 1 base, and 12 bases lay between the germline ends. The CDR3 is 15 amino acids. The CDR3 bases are TGTGCCAGCAGCCCGAGAGGACAGTCTGGAAACACCATATATTTT. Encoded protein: CASSPRGQSGNTIYF.

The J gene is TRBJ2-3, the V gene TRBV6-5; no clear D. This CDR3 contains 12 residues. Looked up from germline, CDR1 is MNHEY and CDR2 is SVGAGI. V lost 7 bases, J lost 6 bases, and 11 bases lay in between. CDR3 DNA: TGTGCCAGCATGGAAACCGGGGATACGCAGTATTTT. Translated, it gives CASMETGDTQYF.

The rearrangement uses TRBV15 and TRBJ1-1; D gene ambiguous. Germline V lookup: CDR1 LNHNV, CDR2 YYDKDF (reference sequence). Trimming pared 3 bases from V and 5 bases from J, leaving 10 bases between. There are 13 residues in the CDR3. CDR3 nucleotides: TGTGCCACCAGCAGCGGGCGGGGAACTGAAGCTTTCTTT. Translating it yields CATSSGRGTEAFF.

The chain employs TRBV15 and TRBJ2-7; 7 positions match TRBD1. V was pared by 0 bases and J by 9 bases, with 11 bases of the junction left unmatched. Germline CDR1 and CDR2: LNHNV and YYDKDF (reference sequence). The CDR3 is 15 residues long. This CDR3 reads CATSREDRPPKGQYF. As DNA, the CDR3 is TGTGCCACCAGCAGAGAGGACAGGCCACCCAAAGGGCAGTACTTC.

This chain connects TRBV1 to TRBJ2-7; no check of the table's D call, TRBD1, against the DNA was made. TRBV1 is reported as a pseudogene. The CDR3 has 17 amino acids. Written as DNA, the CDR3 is TGCACCAGCAGCCAGGCCCTTCTGAGACAGGGGGCTTACGAGCAGTACTTC. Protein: CTSSQALLRQGAYEQYF.

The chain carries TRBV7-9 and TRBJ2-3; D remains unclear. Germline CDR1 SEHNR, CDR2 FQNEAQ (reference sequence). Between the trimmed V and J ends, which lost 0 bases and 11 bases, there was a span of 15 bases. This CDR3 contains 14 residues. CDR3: CASSLAIDRRGQYF. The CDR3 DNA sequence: TGTGCCAGCAGCTTAGCTATAGATAGGAGAGGGCAGTATTTT.

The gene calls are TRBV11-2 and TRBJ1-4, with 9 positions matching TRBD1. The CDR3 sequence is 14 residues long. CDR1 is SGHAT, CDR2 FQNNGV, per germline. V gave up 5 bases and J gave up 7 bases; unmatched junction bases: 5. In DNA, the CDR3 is TGTGCCAGCAGCGCCAGGACAGGGGTTGAAAAACTGTTTTTT. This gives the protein CASSARTGVEKLFF.

The CDR3 loop reads CASSLVPLSGNTIYF. The CDR3 DNA follows: TGTGCCAGCAGCTTAGTTCCCCTATCTGGAAACACCATATATTTT. The rearrangement links TRBV7-2 to TRBJ1-3; no firm D call. Trimming stripped 1 base from V and 1 base from J, with 8 bases between. This CDR3 comprises 15 residues. CDR1 and CDR2 (germline): SGHTA, FQGNSA.

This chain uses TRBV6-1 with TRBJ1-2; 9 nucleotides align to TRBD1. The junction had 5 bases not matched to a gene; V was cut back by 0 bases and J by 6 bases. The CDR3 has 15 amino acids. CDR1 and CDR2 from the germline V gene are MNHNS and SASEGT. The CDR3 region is CASSEAVTGGDGYTF. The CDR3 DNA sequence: TGTGCCAGCAGTGAAGCGGTGACAGGGGGAGATGGCTACACCTTC.

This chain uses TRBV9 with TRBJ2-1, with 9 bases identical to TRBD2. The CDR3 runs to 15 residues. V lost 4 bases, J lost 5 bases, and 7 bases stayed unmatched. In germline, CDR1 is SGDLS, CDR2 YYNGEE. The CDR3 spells CASSTTSGSHNEQFF. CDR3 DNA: TGTGCCAGCAGCACGACTAGCGGAAGCCACAATGAGCAGTTCTTC.

CDR3 coding DNA: TGTGCCAGCAAGGACAGGGTCGGTTCACCCCTCCACTTT. It yields the protein CASKDRVGSPLHF. This chain uses TRBV2 with TRBJ1-6; 8 positions match TRBD1. The CDR3 is 13 amino acids. Trimming removed 7 bases from V and 9 bases from J; junction bases left unmatched: 5. Germline V gives CDR1 SNHLY, CDR2 FYNNEI.

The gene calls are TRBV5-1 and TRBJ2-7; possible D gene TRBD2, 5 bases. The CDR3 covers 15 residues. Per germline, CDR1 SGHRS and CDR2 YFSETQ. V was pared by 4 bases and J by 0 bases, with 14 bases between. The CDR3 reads CASSPDSVSSYEQYF. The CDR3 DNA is TGCGCCAGCAGCCCGGACTCAGTTTCCTCCTACGAGCAGTACTTC.

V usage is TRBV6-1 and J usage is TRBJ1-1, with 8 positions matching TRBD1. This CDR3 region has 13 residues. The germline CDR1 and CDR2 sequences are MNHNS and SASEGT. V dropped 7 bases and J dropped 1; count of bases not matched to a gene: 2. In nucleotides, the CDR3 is TGTGCCAGCAAAGACAGGGGGAACACTGAAGCTTTCTTT. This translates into CASKDRGNTEAFF.

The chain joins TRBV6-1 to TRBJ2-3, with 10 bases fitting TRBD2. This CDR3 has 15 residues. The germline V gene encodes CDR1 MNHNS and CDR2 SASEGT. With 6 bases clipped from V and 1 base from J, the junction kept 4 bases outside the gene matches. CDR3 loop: CASRAGTSGTDTQYF. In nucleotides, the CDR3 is TGTGCCAGCAGAGCCGGGACTAGCGGCACAGATACGCAGTATTTT.

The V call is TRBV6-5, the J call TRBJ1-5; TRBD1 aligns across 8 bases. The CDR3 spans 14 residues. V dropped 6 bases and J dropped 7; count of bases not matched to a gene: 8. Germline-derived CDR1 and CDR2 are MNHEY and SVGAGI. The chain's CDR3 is CASSSTQGAQPQHF. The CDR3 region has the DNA TGTGCCAGCAGCTCCACCCAGGGGGCCCAGCCCCAGCATTTT.

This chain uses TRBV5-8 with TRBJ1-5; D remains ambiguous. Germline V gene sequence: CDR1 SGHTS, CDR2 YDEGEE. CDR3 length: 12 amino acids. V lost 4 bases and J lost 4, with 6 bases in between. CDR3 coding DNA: TGTGCCAGCAGCAACTGGAATCAGCCCCAGCATTTT. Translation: CASSNWNQPQHF.

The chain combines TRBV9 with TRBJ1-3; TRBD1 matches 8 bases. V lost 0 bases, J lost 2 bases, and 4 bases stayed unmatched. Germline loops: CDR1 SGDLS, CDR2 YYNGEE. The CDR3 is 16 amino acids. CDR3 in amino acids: CASSVEGQVAGNTIYF. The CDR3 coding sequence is TGTGCCAGCAGCGTAGAGGGACAGGTCGCTGGAAACACCATATATTTT. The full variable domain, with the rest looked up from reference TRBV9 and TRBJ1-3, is DSGVTQTPKHLITATGQRVTLRCSPRSGDLSVYWYQQSLDQGLQFLIQYYNGEERAKGNILERFSAQQFPDLHSELNLSSLELGDSALYFCASSVEGQVAGNTIYFGEGSWLTVV.

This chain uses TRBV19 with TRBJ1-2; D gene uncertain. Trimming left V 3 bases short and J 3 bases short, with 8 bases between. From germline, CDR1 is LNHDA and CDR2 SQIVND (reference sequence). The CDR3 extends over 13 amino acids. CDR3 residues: CASSILQHYGYTF. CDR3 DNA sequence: TGTGCCAGTAGTATCCTACAGCACTATGGCTACACCTTC.

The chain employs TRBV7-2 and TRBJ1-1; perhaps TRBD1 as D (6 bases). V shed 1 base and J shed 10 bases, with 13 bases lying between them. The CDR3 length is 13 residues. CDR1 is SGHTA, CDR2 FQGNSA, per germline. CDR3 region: CASSLEPGAVAFF. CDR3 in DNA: TGTGCCAGCAGCTTAGAGCCAGGGGCGGTAGCTTTCTTT.